The entry below describes one T cell receptor (beta chain). This clonotype was counted many times. It lacks a known antigen. Base qualities are not at hand, and no much larger clone is one base apart. The sample is drawn from a study of response to subunit inactivated influenza vaccine (dated by TCRdb to 2017 to 2018). About the investigation overall: To follow how T cells responded to a trivalent subunit inactivated influenza vaccine, the researchers relied on deep quantitative profiling of the T cell receptor repertoire.

The V end loses 1 base and the J end loses 0 bases, and a stretch of 8 bases separates them. The CDR3, from cysteine to phenylalanine, totals 15 residues. The read is trimmed to its CDR3 DNA, 45 bases read in frame from base 1. The germline V gene specifies SGHTA as CDR1 and FQGNSA as CDR2. Here is what the overall study found, with its caveats: The authors proposed that each seasonal influenza vaccination may bring in only a limited number of new T cells.

Libraries came from RT-PCR. Sequencing used an Illumina HiSeq 2500. TCRdb handled the public reads itself, with Q25 trimming in fastp and clone calling in MiXCR, and kept productive beta chains. Each entry is one CDR3 protein sequence, shown with its most common DNA and genes. This sample lists some 600,000 distinct CDR3 sequences; approximately 15% were detected once. Of the sample, about 7.4% is held by the ten largest clones. The input for sequencing was PBMCs from blood, taken 14 to 15 days before vaccination. This receptor was taken from a man aged 45 to 65 who received an inactivated influenza vaccine. Donor details come from another sample of the same person, matched by shared clones. The chain is encoded by TRBV7-2 joined to TRBJ2-3; the D segment may tentatively be TRBD1 or TRBD2, each giving 6 matched bases. The nucleotide sequence reads TGTGCCAGCAGCTTAGGGAGGGGGAGCACAGATACGCAGTATTTT. Its protein is CASSLGRGSTDTQYF.